Each of the 8 T cell receptor beta chains below was sequenced from the same sample in a study of blood T cell repertoires in COVID-19. Sequencing used immunoSEQ multiplex PCR; TCRdb keeps in-frame clones, though not all of them. The repertoire includes 100,000 to 150,000 clones, about four fifths of them detected once, and around 11% sits in the top ten. The sample taken for sequencing was peripheral blood. The receptors stem from a man in his fifties or sixties with acute or convalescent COVID-19.

The CDR3 sequence is CASRVMDSKPTNEKLFF. The DNA for the CDR3 is TGTGCCAGCAGGGTTATGGACAGCAAGCCAACTAATGAAAAACTGTTTTTT. J is TRBJ1-4 and V is TRBV28, with D possibly matching TRBD1 (6 bases). Trimming removed 6 bases at V and 0 bases at J, with 17 bases between. CDR1 is MDHEN and CDR2 is SYDVKM in the germline V gene. This CDR3 is built from 17 residues.

The V call is TRBV3-1 (or the pseudogene TRBV3-2), the J call TRBJ1-1; D is perhaps TRBD1 (6 bases). This CDR3 is built from 15 residues. CDR1 and CDR2 (germline): LGHDT, YNNKEL (reference sequence). The germline V and J ends were trimmed by 4 bases and 0 bases, with 12 bases remaining between them. For the CDR3, the DNA is TGTGCCAGCAGCCGGACAGAGACTTTGAACACTGAAGCTTTCTTT. Residues: CASSRTETLNTEAFF.

This chain uses TRBV10-1 with TRBJ2-1, with 7 bases aligning to TRBD2. Germline assignment: CDR1 WNHNN and CDR2 SYGVQD (reference sequence). V was clipped by 4 bases and J by 7 bases; unmatched bases: 13. The CDR3 runs 16 residues. DNA for the CDR3: TGCGCCAGCAGTGCCCACCGTGTCCTAGCGGTTAATGAGCAGTTCTTC. It translates to CASSAHRVLAVNEQFF.

V gene TRBV28 combines with J gene TRBJ1-2; TRBD1 agrees at 9 bases. J gave up 6 bases and V 2 bases, and 4 bases lay outside the gene matches. This CDR3 region has 14 residues. Germline V CDR1 and CDR2: MDHEN, SYDVKM. In nucleotides, the CDR3 is TGTGCCAGCAGTTTAGAACAGGGGGCGCATGGCTACACCTTC. Translation: CASSLEQGAHGYTF.

The chain links TRBV6-2 or TRBV6-3 to TRBJ1-5, with D tentatively TRBD1 (5 bases). This CDR3 is built from 18 residues. Germline V gene sequence: CDR1 MNHEY, CDR2 SVGEGT. V was pared by 2 bases and J by 1 base, with 18 bases between. CDR3 region: CASSYPRGRAGSNQPQHF. Written as DNA, the CDR3 is TGTGCCAGCAGTTACCCAAGGGGAAGGGCCGGAAGCAATCAGCCCCAGCATTTT.

This chain joins TRBV28 and TRBJ1-2; D uncertain. V lost 7 bases and J lost 4, with 19 bases in between. The germline V gene has CDR1 MDHEN and CDR2 SYDVKM. The CDR3 is 15 amino acids. CDR3 protein: CASTPLGPFAYGYTF. CDR3 sequence (DNA): TGTGCCAGCACTCCCCTCGGTCCCTTTGCCTATGGCTACACCTTC.

The chain joins TRBV4-1 to TRBJ1-1, with unresolved D. This CDR3 spans 14 amino acids. V was clipped by 0 bases and J by 1 base, with 6 bases between them. Germline lookup yields CDR1 MGHRA and CDR2 YSYEKL. This chain's CDR3 is CASSQEQANTEAFF. The DNA of the CDR3 is TGCGCCAGCAGCCAAGAGCAGGCGAACACTGAAGCTTTCTTT.

The gene calls are TRBV19 and TRBJ1-5, with TRBD1 identical over 7 bases. V lost 7 bases, J lost 0 bases, and 6 bases stayed unmatched. CDR3 length equals 15 residues. CDR1 is LNHDA and CDR2 is SQIVND in the germline V gene (reference sequence). The chain's CDR3 is CASTDRAYSNQPQHF. CDR3 nucleotide sequence: TGTGCCAGTACTGACAGGGCTTATAGCAATCAGCCCCAGCATTTT.